Listed below are T cell receptor beta chains from one sample, sequenced in a study of OX40 agonist ivuxolimab in advanced cancers. Using immunoSEQ multiplex PCR, the repertoire was profiled, and TCRdb retains in-frame clones only, with some absent. The sample has 55,000 to 70,000 clones, around nine tenths seen once. The specimen comprised CD4+ or CD8+ T cells sorted from blood, sampled in a trial of the OX40 agonist ivuxolimab. The receptors originated from an adult with an advanced solid tumor such as melanoma, head and neck, liver or kidney cancer. CDR3s include the opening cysteine and the closing phenylalanine or tryptophan. D genes are given only for firm matches. Not every row has a clone size; where given, it reads once, few, many or a size class.

j_call | d_call | clone_size | v_call | cdr3_aa | cdr3_nt
TRBJ2-1 | TRBD2 | . | TRBV7-9 | CASSPGLAVNEQFF | TGTGCCAGCAGCCCGGGACTAGCGGTTAATGAGCAGTTCTTC
TRBJ2-5 | . | . | TRBV9 | CASSVDWVGEQYF | TGTGCCAGCAGCGTAGATTGGGTGGGGGAGCAGTACTTC
TRBJ2-5 | . | once | TRBV30 | CAWTGDQETQYF | TGTGCCTGGACAGGTGACCAAGAGACCCAGTACTTC
TRBJ2-1 | TRBD1 | . | TRBV4-3 | CASSQQTGGAEQFF | TGCGCCAGCAGCCAACAGACAGGGGGCGCTGAGCAGTTCTTC
TRBJ1-2 | . | . | TRBV10-3 | CAISDSSNYGYTF | TGTGCCATCAGTGACAGCTCTAACTATGGCTACACCTTC
TRBJ1-5 | . | . | TRBV7-2 | CASSLDSLRNQPQHF | TGTGCCAGCAGCTTAGACAGTCTCCGAAATCAGCCCCAGCATTTT
TRBJ1-4 | . | . | TRBV11-2 | CASSLALTGSKLFF | TGTGCCAGCAGCTTAGCCCTTACAGGGTCGAAACTGTTTTTT
TRBJ2-1 | TRBD2 | . | TRBV2 | CASGTSGGLGFF | TGTGCCAGCGGGACTAGCGGGGGGCTGGGGTTCTTC
TRBJ2-1 | TRBD1 | . | TRBV4-3 | CASSQRQGVTYEQFF | TGCGCCAGCAGCCAAAGACAGGGTGTAACCTATGAGCAGTTCTTC
TRBJ2-5 | . | . | TRBV7-2 | CASSASPSVMAQYF | TGTGCCAGCAGCGCGAGCCCCTCCGTCATGGCCCAGTACTTC
TRBJ1-2 | . | once | TRBV28 | CASSTDSGSLGYTF | TGTGCCAGCAGCACCGACTCAGGGTCGTTGGGCTACACCTTC
TRBJ2-7 | . | once | TRBV2 | CATSPAGKSTGEQYF | TGTGCCACCTCACCGGCCGGTAAATCTACTGGCGAGCAGTACTTC
TRBJ2-1 | . | . | TRBV11-2 | CASSTSGFDNEQFF | TGTGCCAGCAGCACCAGCGGGTTCGACAATGAGCAGTTCTTC
TRBJ2-6 | . | . | TRBV6-5 | CASGRASGANVLTF | TGTGCCAGCGGTAGGGCGTCTGGGGCCAACGTCCTGACTTTC
TRBJ1-5 | . | . | TRBV28 | CASSLRAGAAYGPQHF | TGTGCCAGCAGTTTAAGGGCAGGGGCCGCCTATGGGCCCCAGCATTTT
TRBJ2-3 | . | . | TRBV28 | CASRVGGAGTDTQYF | TGTGCCAGCAGGGTTGGGGGCGCGGGCACAGATACGCAGTATTTT
TRBJ2-3 | . | . | TRBV4-3 | CASSQALSTSTDTQYF | TGCGCCAGCAGCCAAGCGTTGTCGACTAGCACAGATACGCAGTATTTT
TRBJ2-1 | . | . | TRBV5-5 | CASSFLGIGGSYNEQFF | TGTGCCAGCAGCTTCTTAGGGATTGGAGGCTCCTACAATGAGCAGTTCTTC
TRBJ2-3 | . | . | TRBV6-5 | CASIHGGEGGTQYF | TGTGCCAGCATCCACGGCGGGGAAGGCGGTACGCAGTATTTT
TRBJ2-3 | TRBD2 | . | TRBV19 | CASSHAPLAGETDTQYF | TGTGCCAGTAGTCATGCCCCACTAGCGGGAGAGACAGATACGCAGTATTTT
TRBJ2-5 | . | . | TRBV19 | CASSKELTAQETQYF | TGTGCCAGTAGTAAAGAATTGACAGCCCAAGAGACCCAGTACTTC
TRBJ2-6 | . | . | TRBV11-2 | CASSLDRGANVLTF | TGTGCCAGCAGCTTAGATCGTGGGGCCAACGTCCTGACTTTC
TRBJ1-4 | . | . | TRBV6-6 | CASRTEDNEKLFF | TGTGCCAGCCGGACAGAAGATAATGAAAAACTGTTTTTT
TRBJ2-1 | TRBD2 | . | TRBV4-1 | CASSQVRGTSDYNEQFF | TGCGCCAGCAGCCAAGTTAGGGGGACTAGCGACTACAATGAGCAGTTCTTC
TRBJ1-5 | . | . | TRBV23-1 | CASSQSGTGVRASNQPQHF | TGCGCCAGCAGTCAATCCGGTACTGGCGTGAGGGCTTCCAATCAGCCCCAGCATTTT
TRBJ1-6 | . | . | TRBV25-1 | CASSGSSYNSPLHF | TGTGCCAGCAGTGGGAGCTCCTATAATTCACCCCTCCACTTT